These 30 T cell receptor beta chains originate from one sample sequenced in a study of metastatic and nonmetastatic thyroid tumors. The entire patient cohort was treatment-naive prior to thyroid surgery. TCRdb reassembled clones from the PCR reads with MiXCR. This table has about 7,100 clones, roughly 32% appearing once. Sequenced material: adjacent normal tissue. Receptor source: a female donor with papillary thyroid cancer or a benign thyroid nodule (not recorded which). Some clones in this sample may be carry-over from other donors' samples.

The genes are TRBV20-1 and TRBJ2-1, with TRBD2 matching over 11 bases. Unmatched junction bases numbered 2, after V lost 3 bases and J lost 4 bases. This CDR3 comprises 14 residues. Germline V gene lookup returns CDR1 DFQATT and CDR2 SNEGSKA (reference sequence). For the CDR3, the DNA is TGCAGTGCTAGGCCTAGCGGGAGGTACAATGAGCAGTTCTTC. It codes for CSARPSGRYNEQFF.

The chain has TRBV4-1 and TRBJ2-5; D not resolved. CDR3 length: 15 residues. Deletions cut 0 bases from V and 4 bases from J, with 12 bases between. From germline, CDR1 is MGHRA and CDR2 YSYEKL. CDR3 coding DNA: TGCGCCAGCAGCCAAGAGCCCCGAGTTGGAGAGACCCAGTACTTC. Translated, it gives CASSQEPRVGETQYF.

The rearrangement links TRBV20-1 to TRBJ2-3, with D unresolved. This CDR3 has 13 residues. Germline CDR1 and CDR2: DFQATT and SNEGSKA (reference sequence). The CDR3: CRPIALSTDTQYF. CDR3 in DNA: TGCAGACCAATAGCCCTTAGCACAGATACGCAGTATTTT.

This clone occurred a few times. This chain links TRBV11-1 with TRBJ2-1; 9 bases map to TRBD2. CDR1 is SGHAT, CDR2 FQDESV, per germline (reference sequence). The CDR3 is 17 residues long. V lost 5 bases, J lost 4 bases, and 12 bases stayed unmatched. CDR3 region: CASSPSRLAGYYNEQFF. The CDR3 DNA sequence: TGTGCCAGCAGCCCTTCTCGTCTAGCGGGGTATTACAATGAGCAGTTCTTC.

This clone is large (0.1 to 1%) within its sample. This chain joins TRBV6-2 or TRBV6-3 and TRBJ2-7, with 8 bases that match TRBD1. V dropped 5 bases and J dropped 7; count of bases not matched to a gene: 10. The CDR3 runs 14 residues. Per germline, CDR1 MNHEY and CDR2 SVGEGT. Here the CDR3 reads CASSLQGGLGEQYF. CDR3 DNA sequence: TGTGCCAGCAGTCTACAGGGGGGATTGGGGGAGCAGTACTTC.

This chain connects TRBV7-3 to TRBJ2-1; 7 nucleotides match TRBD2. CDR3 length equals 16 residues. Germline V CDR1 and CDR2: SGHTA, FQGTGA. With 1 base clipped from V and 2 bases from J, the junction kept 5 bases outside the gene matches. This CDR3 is CASSLMGLAAYNEQFF. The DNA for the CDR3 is TGTGCCAGCAGCTTAATGGGTCTAGCGGCCTACAATGAGCAGTTCTTC.

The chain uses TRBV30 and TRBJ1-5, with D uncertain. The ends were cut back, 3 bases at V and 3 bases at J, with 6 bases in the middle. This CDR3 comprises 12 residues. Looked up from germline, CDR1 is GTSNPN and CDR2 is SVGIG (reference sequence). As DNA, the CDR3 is TGTGCCTGGAGGCTCGCCAATCAGCCCCAGCATTTT. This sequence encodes CAWRLANQPQHF.

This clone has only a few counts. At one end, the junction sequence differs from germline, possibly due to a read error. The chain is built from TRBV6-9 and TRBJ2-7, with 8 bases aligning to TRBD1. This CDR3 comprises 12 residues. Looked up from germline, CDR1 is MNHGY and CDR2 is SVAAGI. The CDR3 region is CASRGPFYEQYF. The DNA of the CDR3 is TGCGCCAGCAGGGGGCCTTTCTACGAGCAGTACTTC.

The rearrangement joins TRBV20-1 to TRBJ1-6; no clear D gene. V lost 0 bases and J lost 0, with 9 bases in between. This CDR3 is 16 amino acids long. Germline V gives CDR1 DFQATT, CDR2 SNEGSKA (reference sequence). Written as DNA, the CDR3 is TGCAGTGCTAGAGATGAAGGGAGCTCCTATAATTCACCCCTCCACTTT. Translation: CSARDEGSSYNSPLHF.

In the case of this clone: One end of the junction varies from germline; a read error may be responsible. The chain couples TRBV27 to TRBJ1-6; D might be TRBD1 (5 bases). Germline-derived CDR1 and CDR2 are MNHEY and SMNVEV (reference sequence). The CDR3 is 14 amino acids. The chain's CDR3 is CASSSRVGKSALQF. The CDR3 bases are TGTGCCAGCAGTAGCAGGGTTGGCAAGTCAGCCCTCCAGTTT.

CDR3 residues: CASSERGGPGVDTQYF. The CDR3 coding sequence is TGTGCCAGCAGCGAACGCGGGGGGCCGGGAGTAGATACGCAGTATTTT. This chain connects TRBV7-3 to TRBJ2-3; 8 bases align to TRBD2. This CDR3 comprises 16 residues. Germline V lookup: CDR1 SGHTA, CDR2 FQGTGA. V shed 5 bases and J 5 bases; nucleotides not matched to a gene: 12. The full variable domain, completed using reference TRBV7-3 and TRBJ2-3, is GAGVSQTPSNKVTEKGKYVELRCDPISGHTALYWYRQSLGQGPEFLIYFQGTGAADDSGLPNDRFFAVRPEGSVSTLKIQRTERGDSAVYLCASSERGGPGVDTQYFGPGTRLTVL.

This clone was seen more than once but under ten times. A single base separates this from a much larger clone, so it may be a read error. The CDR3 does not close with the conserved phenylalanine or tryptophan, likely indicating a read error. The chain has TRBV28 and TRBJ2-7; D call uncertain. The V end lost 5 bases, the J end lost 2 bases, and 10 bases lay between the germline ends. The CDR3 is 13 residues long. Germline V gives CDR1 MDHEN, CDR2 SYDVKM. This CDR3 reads CASSDHTPYEQYC. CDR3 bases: TGTGCCAGCAGTGACCACACACCCTACGAGCAGTACTGC.

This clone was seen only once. This chain's CDR3 is CASSVGTGGGTEAFF. CDR3 nucleotides: TGTGCCAGCAGCGTAGGGACAGGGGGCGGTACTGAAGCTTTCTTT. This chain connects TRBV9 to TRBJ1-1; 11 positions match TRBD1. Losses at the gene ends were 0 bases for V and 5 bases for J; bases not matched to a gene: 3. The CDR3 sequence is 15 residues long. Germline V lookup: CDR1 SGDLS, CDR2 YYNGEE. The complete variable domain, with remaining parts taken from reference TRBV9 and TRBJ1-1, reads DSGVTQTPKHLITATGQRVTLRCSPRSGDLSVYWYQQSLDQGLQFLIQYYNGEERAKGNILERFSAQQFPDLHSELNLSSLELGDSALYFCASSVGTGGGTEAFFGQGTRLTVV.

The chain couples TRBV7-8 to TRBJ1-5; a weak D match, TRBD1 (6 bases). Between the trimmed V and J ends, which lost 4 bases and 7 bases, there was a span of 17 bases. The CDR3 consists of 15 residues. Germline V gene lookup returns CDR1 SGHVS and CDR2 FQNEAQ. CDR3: CASSYDQGPGQPQHF. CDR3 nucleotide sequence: TGTGCCAGCAGCTACGACCAGGGGCCGGGGCAGCCCCAGCATTTT.

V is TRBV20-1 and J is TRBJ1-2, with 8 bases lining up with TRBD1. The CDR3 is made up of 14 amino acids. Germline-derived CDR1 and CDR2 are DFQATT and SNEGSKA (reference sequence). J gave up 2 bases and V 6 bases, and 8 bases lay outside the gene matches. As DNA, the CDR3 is TGCAGTGCCCCGAGACAGGGGATGAACTATGGCTACACCTTC. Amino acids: CSAPRQGMNYGYTF.

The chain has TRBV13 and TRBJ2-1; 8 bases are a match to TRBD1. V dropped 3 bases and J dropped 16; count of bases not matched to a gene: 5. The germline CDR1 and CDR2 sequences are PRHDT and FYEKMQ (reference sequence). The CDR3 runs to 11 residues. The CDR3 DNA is TGTGCCAGCAGCTTGGGGCAGGGGGCATTCTTC. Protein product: CASSLGQGAFF.

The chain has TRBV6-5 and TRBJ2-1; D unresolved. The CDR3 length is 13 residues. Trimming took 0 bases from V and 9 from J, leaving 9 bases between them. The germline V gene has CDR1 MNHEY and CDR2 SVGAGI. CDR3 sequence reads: CASSYSGVSEQFF. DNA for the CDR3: TGTGCCAGCAGTTACTCCGGTGTCTCTGAGCAGTTCTTC.

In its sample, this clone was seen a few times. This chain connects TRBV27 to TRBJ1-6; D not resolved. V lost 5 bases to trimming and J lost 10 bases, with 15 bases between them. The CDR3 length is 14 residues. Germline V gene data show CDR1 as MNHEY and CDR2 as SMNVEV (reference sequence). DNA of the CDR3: TGTGCCAGCAGTAGCAGGACGGTAAAGTCACCCCTCCACTTT. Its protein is CASSSRTVKSPLHF.

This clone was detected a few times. In nucleotides, the CDR3 is TGTGCCAGCAGTTTTGGAGGGACAGGGGGGAGTCTTAACTATGGCTACACCTTC. Amino acids: CASSFGGTGGSLNYGYTF. The chain joins TRBV28 to TRBJ1-2; 11 bases align to TRBD1. The CDR3 sequence is 18 residues long. The germline V gene encodes CDR1 MDHEN and CDR2 SYDVKM. V trimming: 3 bases; J trimming: 1 base; junction bases outside the gene matches: 10.

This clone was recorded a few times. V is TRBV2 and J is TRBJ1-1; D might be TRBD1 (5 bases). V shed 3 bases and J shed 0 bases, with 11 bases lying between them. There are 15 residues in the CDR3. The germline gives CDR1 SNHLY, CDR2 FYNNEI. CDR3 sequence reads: CASSDGGIMNTEAFF. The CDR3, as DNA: TGTGCCAGCAGTGACGGGGGGATTATGAACACTGAAGCTTTCTTT.

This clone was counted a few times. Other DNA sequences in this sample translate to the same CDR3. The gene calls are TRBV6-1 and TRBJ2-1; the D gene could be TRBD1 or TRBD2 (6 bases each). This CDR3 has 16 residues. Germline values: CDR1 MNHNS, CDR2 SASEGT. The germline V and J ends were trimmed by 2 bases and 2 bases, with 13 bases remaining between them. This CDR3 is CASSERGGGTYNEQFF. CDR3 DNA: TGTGCCAGCAGTGAAAGAGGAGGGGGAACCTACAATGAGCAGTTCTTC.

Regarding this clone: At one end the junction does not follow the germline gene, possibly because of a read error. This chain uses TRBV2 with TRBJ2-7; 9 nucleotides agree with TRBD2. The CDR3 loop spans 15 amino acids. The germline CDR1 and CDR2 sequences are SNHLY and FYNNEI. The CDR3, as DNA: TGTGCCAGCATCCCCAGGACTAGCGTTGTCTACGATCAGTACTTC. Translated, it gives CASIPRTSVVYDQYF.

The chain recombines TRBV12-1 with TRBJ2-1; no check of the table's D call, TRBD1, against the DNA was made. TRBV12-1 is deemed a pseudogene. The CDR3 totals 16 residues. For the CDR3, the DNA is TGTGCCAGCAGCTTTTTGACAGGGGATTCCTACAATGAGCAGTTCTTC. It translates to CASSFLTGDSYNEQFF.

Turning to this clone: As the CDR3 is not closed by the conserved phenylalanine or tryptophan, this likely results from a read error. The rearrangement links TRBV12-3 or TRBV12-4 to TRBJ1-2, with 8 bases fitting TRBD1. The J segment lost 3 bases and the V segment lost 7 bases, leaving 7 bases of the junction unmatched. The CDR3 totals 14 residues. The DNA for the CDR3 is TGTGCCAGCACCGATGGACAGGGTTACTATGGCTACACCCTC. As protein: CASTDGQGYYGYTL.

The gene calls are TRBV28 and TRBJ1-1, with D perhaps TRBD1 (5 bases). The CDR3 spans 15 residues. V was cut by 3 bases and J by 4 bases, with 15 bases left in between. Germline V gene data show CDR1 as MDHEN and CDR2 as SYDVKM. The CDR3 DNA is TGTGCCAGCAGTTTGTTCCGGGGAGGGGCCACTGAAGCTTTCTTT. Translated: CASSLFRGGATEAFF.

The CDR3 sequence is CASTGTGLDEQYF. CDR3 DNA sequence: TGTGCCAGCACCGGGACAGGTTTGGACGAGCAGTACTTC. The rearrangement uses TRBV6-1 and TRBJ2-7; TRBD1 matches at 8 bases. V lost 7 bases, J lost 5 bases, and 7 bases stayed unmatched. The germline CDR1 and CDR2 sequences are MNHNS and SASEGT. This CDR3 is 13 amino acids long.

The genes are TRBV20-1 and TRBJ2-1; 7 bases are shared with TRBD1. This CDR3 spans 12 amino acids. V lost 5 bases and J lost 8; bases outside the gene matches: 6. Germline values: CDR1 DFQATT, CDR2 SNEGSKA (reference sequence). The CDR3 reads CSASGQRYEQFF. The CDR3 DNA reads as TGCAGTGCTTCGGGACAGCGTTATGAGCAGTTCTTC.

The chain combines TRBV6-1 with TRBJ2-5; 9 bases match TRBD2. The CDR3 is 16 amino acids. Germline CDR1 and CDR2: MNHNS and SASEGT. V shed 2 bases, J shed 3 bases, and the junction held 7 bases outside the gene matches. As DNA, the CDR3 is TGTGCCAGCAGTGAATACCGTCGACTAGCGGAAGAGACCCAGTACTTC. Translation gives CASSEYRRLAEETQYF.

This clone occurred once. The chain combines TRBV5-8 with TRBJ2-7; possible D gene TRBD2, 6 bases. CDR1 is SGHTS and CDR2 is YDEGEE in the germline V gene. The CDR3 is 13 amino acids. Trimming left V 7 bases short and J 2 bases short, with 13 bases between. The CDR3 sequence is CASPGLSTYEQYF. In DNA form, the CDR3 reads TGTGCCAGCCCGGGACTGTCGACCTACGAGCAGTACTTC. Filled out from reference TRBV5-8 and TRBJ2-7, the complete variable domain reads EAGVTQSPTHLIKTRGQQATLRCSPISGHTSVYWYQQALGLGLQFLLWYDEGEERNRGNFPPRFSGRQFPNYSSELNVNALELEDSALYLCASPGLSTYEQYFGPGTRLTVT.

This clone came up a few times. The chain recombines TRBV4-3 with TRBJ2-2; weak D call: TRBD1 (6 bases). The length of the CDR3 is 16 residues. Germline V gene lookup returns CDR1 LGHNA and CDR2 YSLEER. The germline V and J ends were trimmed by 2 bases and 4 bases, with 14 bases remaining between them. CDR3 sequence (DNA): TGCGCCAGCAGCCAATCCACAGGGTGGAGCACCGGGGAGCTGTTTTTT. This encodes CASSQSTGWSTGELFF.